This T cell receptor beta chain was retrieved from a study of T cell clonotyping in hematopoietic cell transplantation. Clones were sequenced by immunoSEQ multiplex PCR, and TCRdb holds only the in-frame ones, with some missing. The sample holds 5,500 to 6,500 clones, 60% to 80% seen once. General study findings and limits: After transplant, recipient diversity fell while pathologically expanded clonotypes grew through day 180.

The V gene's germline CDR1 is LNHDA and CDR2 SQIVND (reference sequence). The CDR3 consists of 16 residues. The J segment lost 4 bases and the V segment lost 6 bases, leaving 9 bases of the junction unmatched. Comments on this clone: Its matching antigen is unknown.

This clonotype was obtained from a male patient in his 70s who had an allogeneic stem cell transplant from an unrelated donor, so T cells may come from the graft donor. Some clones in this sample may be carry-over from other donors' samples. V usage is TRBV19 and J usage is TRBJ2-7; the match to TRBD2 covers 13 bases. This specimen consisted of peripheral blood mononuclear cells, obtained 180 days after allogeneic stem cell transplant. CDR3 residues: CASRPGTSGTGYEQYF. DNA for the CDR3: TGTGCCAGTAGGCCCGGGACTAGCGGGACGGGGTACGAGCAGTACTTC.